Sequencing of this TCR beta chain was carried out in a study of tumor-infiltrating lymphocytes in oesophageal squamous cell carcinoma. One entry per CDR3 protein, called by TCRdb with MiXCR from the PCR reads. Among over 10,000 distinct CDR3 sequences listed, over 50% were seen once. This clonotype was picked up many times. Trimming cost V 6 bases and J 0 bases; bases outside gene matches: 6. Germline V gene lookup returns CDR1 SGHTA and CDR2 FQGNSA. The CDR3 runs to 15 residues. What was sequenced was esophageal tumor tissue. The source is a female donor with esophageal squamous cell carcinoma. This rearrangement joins TRBV7-2 to TRBJ2-3, with 7 bases lining up with TRBD2. This CDR3 is CASSRDYLSTDTQYF. The CDR3 DNA reads TGTGCCAGCAGTCGGGACTACCTCAGCACAGATACGCAGTATTTT. Combining the CDR3 with reference TRBV7-2 and TRBJ2-3 gives the whole variable domain GAGVSQSPSNKVTEKGKDVELRCDPISGHTALYWYRQSLGQGLEFLIYFQGNSAPDKSGLPSDRFSAERTGGSVSTLTIQRTQQEDSAVYLCASSRDYLSTDTQYFGPGTRLTVL.